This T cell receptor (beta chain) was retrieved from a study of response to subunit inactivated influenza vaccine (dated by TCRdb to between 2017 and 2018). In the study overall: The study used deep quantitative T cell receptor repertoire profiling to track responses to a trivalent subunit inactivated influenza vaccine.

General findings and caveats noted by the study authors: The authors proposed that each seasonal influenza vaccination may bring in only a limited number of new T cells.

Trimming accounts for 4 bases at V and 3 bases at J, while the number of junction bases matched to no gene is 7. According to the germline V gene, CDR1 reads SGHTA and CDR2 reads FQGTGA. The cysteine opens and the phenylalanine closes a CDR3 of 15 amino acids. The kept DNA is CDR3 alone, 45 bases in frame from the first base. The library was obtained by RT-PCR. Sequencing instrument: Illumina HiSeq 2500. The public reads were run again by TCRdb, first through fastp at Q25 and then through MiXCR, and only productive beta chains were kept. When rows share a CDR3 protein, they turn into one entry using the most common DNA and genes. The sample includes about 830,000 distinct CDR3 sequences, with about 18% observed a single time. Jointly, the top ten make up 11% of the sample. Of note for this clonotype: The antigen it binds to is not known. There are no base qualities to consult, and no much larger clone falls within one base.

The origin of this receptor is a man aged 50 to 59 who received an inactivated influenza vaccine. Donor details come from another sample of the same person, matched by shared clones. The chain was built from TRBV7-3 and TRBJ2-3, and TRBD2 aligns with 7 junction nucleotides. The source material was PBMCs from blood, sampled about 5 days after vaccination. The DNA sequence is TGTGCCAGCAGCTGGGGGAGCGGGATGACAGATACGCAGTATTTT. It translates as CASSWGSGMTDTQYF.